A single sample is the source of the 30 T cell receptor beta chains below, sequenced in a study of regulatory T cells in long-lasting Graves disease. Building the TCR beta libraries relied on iRepertoire HTBI primers, and CDR3 regions underwent Arm-PCR. MiXCR, applied by TCRdb to the multiplex PCR reads, yields one record per CDR3 protein. The table shows under 500,000 distinct CDR3 sequences, with around 21% occurring only once. The time point: persistent/refractory GD, antithyroid drugs over 5 years with positive TRAb. Extracted RNA from PBMCs served as the source of the TCR library. The sequenced sample was peripheral blood mononuclear cells (PBMCs), obtained when the disease was refractory, from a patient treated with antithyroid drugs. Receptor source: a female donor with Graves disease.

The chain joins TRBV20-1 to TRBJ2-7; 7 bases match TRBD2. V was clipped by 1 base and J by 5 bases; unmatched bases: 8. The CDR3 has 14 amino acids. Per the germline V gene, CDR1 is DFQATT and CDR2 is SNEGSKA (reference sequence). The CDR3 region is CSARVPGGPHEQYF. DNA for the CDR3: TGCAGTGCTAGAGTACCGGGAGGACCCCACGAGCAGTACTTC.

The J gene is TRBJ2-7, the V gene TRBV29-1; 9 nucleotides match TRBD1. This CDR3 comprises 13 residues. Germline V gene data show CDR1 as SQVTM and CDR2 as ANQGSEA. V lost 6 bases and J lost 6; bases outside the gene matches: 9. The CDR3 DNA reads TGCAGCGTGCGGACAGGGGTCCCCTCCGAGCAGTACTTC. Translation gives CSVRTGVPSEQYF.

V and J are TRBV7-9 and TRBJ2-3; D gene ambiguous. V lost 5 bases to trimming and J lost 6 bases, with 9 bases between them. The length of the CDR3 is 12 residues. From germline, CDR1 is SEHNR and CDR2 FQNEAQ (reference sequence). In DNA form, the CDR3 reads TGTGCCAGCAGCCAACAACGGGATACGCAGTATTTT. Protein product: CASSQQRDTQYF.

This clonotype was seen repeatedly, ten times or more. V gene TRBV20-1 combines with J gene TRBJ1-4; 7 bases line up with TRBD1. The CDR3 consists of 16 residues. The germline V gene encodes CDR1 DFQATT and CDR2 SNEGSKA (reference sequence). Trimming at V came to 7 bases and at J to 7 bases, leaving 18 bases not matched to a gene. CDR3 sequence (DNA): TGCAGTGGCAGGGACAGATCGGCGGGGAATAGTGAAAAACTGTTTTTT. This translates into CSGRDRSAGNSEKLFF.

This clonotype showed up many times. The J gene is TRBJ2-5, the V gene TRBV20-1; a possible D gene is TRBD2 (5 bases). In germline, CDR1 is DFQATT, CDR2 SNEGSKA (reference sequence). Trimming cost V 7 bases and J 4 bases, with 10 bases left between them. The CDR3 spans 11 residues. CDR3 bases: TGCAGTGGTCGAGCGGTAGAGACCCAGTACTTC. Amino acids: CSGRAVETQYF.

This clonotype was counted once. The V call is TRBV7-9, the J call TRBJ1-2, with 10 bases lining up with TRBD1. The CDR3 runs 15 residues. The germline V gene has CDR1 SEHNR and CDR2 FQNEAQ (reference sequence). After removal of 5 bases from V and 2 bases from J, the junction contained 5 bases not matched to a gene. The CDR3 DNA follows: TGTGCCAGCAGCCCGAAGGGACAGGGGAACTATGGCTACACCTTC. Protein product: CASSPKGQGNYGYTF.

This clonotype showed up many times. V and J are TRBV30 and TRBJ1-4; a weak D match, TRBD1 (5 bases). V dropped 5 bases and J dropped 7 bases, with 20 bases sitting between them. The CDR3 consists of 15 residues. Germline CDR1 and CDR2: GTSNPN and SVGIG (reference sequence). This CDR3 is CAWGGQSGQTEKLFF. The CDR3 region has the DNA TGTGCCTGGGGGGGTCAGTCTGGGCAGACTGAAAAACTGTTTTTT. Complete variable domain (other parts from reference TRBV30 and TRBJ1-4): SQTIHQWPATLVQPVGSPLSLECTVEGTSNPNLYWYRQAAGRGLQLLFYSVGIGQISSEVPQNLSASRPQDRQFILSSKKLLLSDSGFYLCAWGGQSGQTEKLFFGSGTQLSVL.

Points on this clonotype: A much larger clone is a single base away; this may be a read error. The chain recombines TRBV20-1 with TRBJ2-5; 10 bases fit TRBD2. The CDR3 is made up of 16 amino acids. From germline, CDR1 is DFQATT and CDR2 SNEGSKA (reference sequence). CDR3 in amino acids: CSPRDLASGSRKTQYF. Here the CDR3 DNA reads TGCAGTCCTAGAGATCTGGCTAGCGGGAGTCGAAAGACCCAGTACTTC.

The genes are TRBV7-2 and TRBJ2-3; D uncertain. Trimming pared 2 bases from V and 6 bases from J, leaving 6 bases between. CDR1 is SGHTA and CDR2 is FQGNSA in the germline V gene. The CDR3 length is 12 residues. The CDR3: CASSLLDDTQYF. In nucleotides, the CDR3 is TGTGCCAGCAGCTTACTAGACGATACGCAGTATTTT.

This clonotype was observed a few times. V usage is TRBV20-1 and J usage is TRBJ1-2, with TRBD1 as a possible D gene (6 bases). The V gene's germline CDR1 is DFQATT and CDR2 SNEGSKA (reference sequence). This CDR3 has 12 amino acids. Trimming took off 6 bases at V and 4 bases at J, with 12 bases between the two ends. CDR3 loop: CSAQDSSYGYTF. CDR3 DNA sequence: TGCAGTGCCCAGGACAGTAGCTATGGCTACACCTTC.

This clonotype was counted at least ten times. The junction departs from germline at one end; a sequencing error may be responsible. The gene calls are TRBV5-1 and TRBJ1-1; maybe TRBD1 (5 bases). CDR3 length: 14 residues. Germline-derived CDR1 and CDR2 are SGHRS and YFSETQ. The CDR3 protein is CASSPGPMNTEAFF. In nucleotides, the CDR3 is TGTGCCAGCAGCCCGGGACCGATGAACACTGAAGCTTTCTTT.

This chain links TRBV10-3 with TRBJ2-5; D unresolved. V was trimmed by 3 bases and J by 5 bases, leaving 16 bases between them. The CDR3 length is 15 residues. Germline values: CDR1 ENHRY, CDR2 SYGVKD. CDR3 bases: TGTGCCATCAGTGATTTGGACGCCCGATGGGAGACCCAGTACTTC. Protein sequence: CAISDLDARWETQYF.

The sample holds many counts of this clonotype. The chain couples TRBV6-1 to TRBJ1-5; TRBD1 agrees at 7 bases. Germline V gene data show CDR1 as MNHNS and CDR2 as SASEGT. Trimming at V came to 6 bases and at J to 4 bases, leaving 18 bases not matched to a gene. The CDR3 spans 18 residues. The CDR3 loop reads CASRPDYRGTSRNQPQHF. CDR3 bases: TGTGCCAGCAGACCTGACTACAGGGGCACGTCGAGGAATCAGCCCCAGCATTTT.

There are a few counts of this clonotype. The chain employs TRBV20-1 and TRBJ2-7; TRBD2 agrees at 10 bases. The length of the CDR3 is 15 residues. Germline-derived CDR1 and CDR2 are DFQATT and SNEGSKA (reference sequence). V shed 0 bases, J shed 4 bases, and the junction held 6 bases outside the gene matches. CDR3 coding DNA: TGCAGTGCTAGAGATCTCACTAGCGGGATATACGAGCAGTACTTC. This codes for CSARDLTSGIYEQYF.

This clonotype has more than one count but fewer than ten. The V gene is TRBV28, the J gene TRBJ2-3; D may be TRBD2 (6 bases). The length of the CDR3 is 14 residues. Trimming stripped 7 bases from V and 3 bases from J, with 14 bases between. Germline-derived CDR1 and CDR2 are MDHEN and SYDVKM. This chain's CDR3 is CASIASDRTDTQYF. DNA for the CDR3: TGTGCCAGCATCGCTAGCGATAGGACAGATACGCAGTATTTT.

J is TRBJ2-5 and V is TRBV10-3; possibly TRBD2 for D (5 bases). V was shortened by 3 bases and J by 3 bases, with 11 bases between the two germline ends. Germline CDR1 and CDR2: ENHRY and SYGVKD. The CDR3 runs 14 residues. CDR3 sequence reads: CAISDPEREETQYF. The CDR3 DNA follows: TGTGCCATCAGTGACCCCGAGAGGGAAGAGACCCAGTACTTC.

This clonotype was counted many times. The rearrangement uses TRBV20-1 and TRBJ2-5; no clear D. This CDR3 contains 15 residues. Looked up from germline, CDR1 is DFQATT and CDR2 is SNEGSKA (reference sequence). V lost 3 bases and J lost 2, with 16 bases in between. DNA of the CDR3: TGCAGTGCTAGGGGGTCGGCAGACGGGCAAGAGACCCAGTACTTC. Amino acids: CSARGSADGQETQYF.

This clonotype was seen at least ten times. The V call is TRBV7-8, the J call TRBJ2-5; D tentatively reads TRBD1 or TRBD2 (5 bases each). Trimming left V 3 bases short and J 4 bases short, with 9 bases between. The length of the CDR3 is 13 residues. Germline V gene lookup returns CDR1 SGHVS and CDR2 FQNEAQ. CDR3 region: CASSLGPLETQYF. The CDR3 nucleotides read TGTGCCAGCAGCTTGGGACCCCTAGAGACCCAGTACTTC.

The V call is TRBV5-4, the J call TRBJ1-1; D may be TRBD1 (5 bases). Trimming shortened V by 1 base and J by 0 bases, and 10 bases separated the two germline ends. Germline V gene lookup returns CDR1 SGHNT and CDR2 YYREEE (reference sequence). The CDR3 is 15 residues long. CDR3: CASSLPGGMNTEAFF. The CDR3 DNA reads as TGTGCCAGCAGCTTGCCCGGGGGTATGAACACTGAAGCTTTCTTT. Drawing the rest from reference TRBV5-4 and TRBJ1-1, the complete variable domain is ETGVTQSPTHLIKTRGQQVTLRCSSQSGHNTVSWYQQALGQGPQFIFQYYREEENGRGNFPPRFSGLQFPNYSSELNVNALELDDSALYLCASSLPGGMNTEAFFGQGTRLTVV.

Many counts were recorded for this clonotype. The chain joins TRBV28 to TRBJ2-7; 8 bases fit TRBD1. Germline V gene lookup returns CDR1 MDHEN and CDR2 SYDVKM. The V segment lost 5 bases and the J segment 4 bases; nucleotides outside the gene matches: 7. The CDR3 length is 14 residues. CDR3 amino acids: CASSPRTGLYEQYF. The CDR3 DNA reads as TGTGCCAGCAGTCCAAGGACAGGGTTGTACGAGCAGTACTTC. The full variable domain, its missing parts supplied by reference TRBV28 and TRBJ2-7, is DVKVTQSSRYLVKRTGEKVFLECVQDMDHENMFWYRQDPGLGLRLIYFSYDVKMKEKGDIPEGYSVSREKKERFSLILESASTNQTSMYLCASSPRTGLYEQYFGPGTRLTVT.

The chain couples TRBV6-5 to TRBJ2-7; perhaps D is TRBD1 or TRBD2 (5 bases each). The CDR3 consists of 15 residues. Germline loops: CDR1 MNHEY, CDR2 SVGAGI. Trimming removed 0 bases from V and 2 bases from J, with 11 bases in between. The CDR3 spells CASSYSSQGPYEQYF. CDR3 sequence (DNA): TGTGCCAGCAGTTACTCGAGCCAGGGACCCTACGAGCAGTACTTC.

This clonotype has ten or more counts. CDR3 residues: CASSYWDRVNNQPQHF. CDR3 nucleotide sequence: TGTGCCAGCAGTTACTGGGACAGGGTGAACAATCAGCCCCAGCATTTT. This sequence joins TRBV6-5 and TRBJ1-5; 9 nucleotides match TRBD1. The CDR3 spans 16 residues. Germline-derived CDR1 and CDR2 are MNHEY and SVGAGI. The V and J ends lost 1 base and 3 bases, in that order; junction bases with no gene match: 4.

This clonotype was observed a few times. The chain joins TRBV6-1 to TRBJ1-1, with unresolved D. The CDR3 consists of 12 residues. The germline gives CDR1 MNHNS, CDR2 SASEGT. Trimming pared 6 bases from V and 6 bases from J, leaving 11 bases between. This CDR3 reads CASSLVSAEAFF. The DNA for the CDR3 is TGTGCCAGCAGCTTAGTCAGCGCTGAAGCTTTCTTT.

This chain joins TRBV10-1 and TRBJ1-1; 10 nucleotides agree with TRBD1. Germline V gives CDR1 WNHNN, CDR2 SYGVQD (reference sequence). J lost 1 base, V lost 7 bases, and 3 bases had no gene match. The CDR3 consists of 14 residues. In nucleotides, the CDR3 is TGCGCCAGCAAACGGGACAGGGGGAACACTGAAGCTTTCTTT. Its protein is CASKRDRGNTEAFF.

V usage is TRBV7-2 and J usage is TRBJ2-3; tentatively, D is TRBD2 (5 bases). The germline CDR1 and CDR2 sequences are SGHTA and FQGNSA. The CDR3 is 15 amino acids. The V end lost 0 bases, the J end lost 3 bases, and 10 bases lay between the germline ends. CDR3 bases: TGTGCCAGCAGCTTAGCCCCTACTAGTACAGATACGCAGTATTTT. It encodes CASSLAPTSTDTQYF.

The rearrangement joins TRBV20-1 to TRBJ2-6, with D perhaps matching TRBD1 (6 bases). This CDR3 comprises 17 residues. V lost 2 bases to trimming and J lost 0 bases, with 14 bases between them. From germline, CDR1 is DFQATT and CDR2 SNEGSKA (reference sequence). CDR3 loop: CSARPPQGTSGANVLTF. DNA for the CDR3: TGCAGTGCTAGACCCCCCCAGGGGACCTCTGGGGCCAACGTCCTGACTTTC.

This clonotype was recorded at least ten times. Sequence at one end of the junction differs from germline and may be a read error. The chain combines TRBV6-1 with TRBJ1-5, with 8 bases aligning to TRBD1. The CDR3 loop spans 15 amino acids. The germline gives CDR1 MNHNS, CDR2 SASEGT. The CDR3 loop is CASTEFGTGGQPQHF. The CDR3, as DNA: TGTGCCAGCACTGAATTTGGGACAGGAGGGCAGCCCCAGCATTTT.

This clonotype occurred a few times. This chain uses TRBV5-6 with TRBJ2-7, with 7 bases identical to TRBD1. Germline CDR1 is SGHDT and CDR2 is YYEEEE. The CDR3 length is 15 residues. V gave up 0 bases and J gave up 5 bases; unmatched junction bases: 8. The chain's CDR3 is CASSLVYDRADEQYF. CDR3 DNA: TGTGCCAGCAGCTTGGTCTATGACAGGGCCGACGAGCAGTACTTC.

Comments on this clonotype: A much bigger clone sits one base away, suggesting this may be a read error. The chain links TRBV6-4 to TRBJ2-7; 12 bases align to TRBD2. The CDR3 extends over 15 amino acids. From germline, CDR1 is MRHNA and CDR2 SNTAGT. CDR3 in amino acids: CASIGLAGNSYERYF. DNA for the CDR3: TGTGCCAGCATCGGACTAGCGGGAAACTCCTACGAGCGGTACTTC.

V usage is TRBV7-2 and J usage is TRBJ2-4; TRBD2 matches 11 bases. The trim removed 5 bases at V and 1 base at J, leaving 4 bases unmatched. The CDR3 spans 16 residues. CDR1 and CDR2 (germline): SGHTA, FQGNSA. The chain's CDR3 is CASSLGLAEAKNIQYF. Here the CDR3 DNA reads TGTGCCAGCAGCCTGGGACTAGCGGAGGCCAAAAACATTCAGTACTTC. The full variable domain, completed using reference TRBV7-2 and TRBJ2-4, is GAGVSQSPSNKVTEKGKDVELRCDPISGHTALYWYRQSLGQGLEFLIYFQGNSAPDKSGLPSDRFSAERTGGSVSTLTIQRTQQEDSAVYLCASSLGLAEAKNIQYFGAGTRLSVL.